The clone carrying this T cell receptor beta chain showed up just a few times. The data were obtained in a study of tumor-infiltrating lymphocytes in primary liver carcinoma. With around 500 ng total RNA as template and a constant-region primer, TCR beta cDNA was made. Libraries covering TCR beta were generated through three nested multiplex PCR rounds (using a slightly modified ARM-PCR). Amplification in the first two PCR rounds was performed using TRBV1-TRBV30 forward primers and a C-beta reverse primer for roughly 9 cycles each. TCRdb re-called the multiplex PCR reads with MiXCR, one entry per CDR3 protein. The table records about 320,000 distinct CDR3 sequences, 50% to 75% of them present only once. Germline DNA was also extracted, with blood RNA taken from unsorted whole blood. Researchers reported drawing approximately 3.6 milliliters of peripheral blood before surgery. Trimming pared 5 bases from V and 0 bases from J, leaving 14 bases between. This CDR3 has 15 amino acids. The V gene's germline CDR1 is MGHRA and CDR2 YSYEKL.

The genes are TRBV4-1 and TRBJ2-7; D might be TRBD1 or TRBD2, each matching 6 bases. The sample comprised peripheral blood. The sequence was collected from a woman under 40 with primary liver carcinoma and hepatitis B virus infection. CDR3: CASSEGGTPSYEQYF. The CDR3 DNA reads TGCGCCAGCAGCGAAGGCGGGACACCCTCCTACGAGCAGTACTTC.